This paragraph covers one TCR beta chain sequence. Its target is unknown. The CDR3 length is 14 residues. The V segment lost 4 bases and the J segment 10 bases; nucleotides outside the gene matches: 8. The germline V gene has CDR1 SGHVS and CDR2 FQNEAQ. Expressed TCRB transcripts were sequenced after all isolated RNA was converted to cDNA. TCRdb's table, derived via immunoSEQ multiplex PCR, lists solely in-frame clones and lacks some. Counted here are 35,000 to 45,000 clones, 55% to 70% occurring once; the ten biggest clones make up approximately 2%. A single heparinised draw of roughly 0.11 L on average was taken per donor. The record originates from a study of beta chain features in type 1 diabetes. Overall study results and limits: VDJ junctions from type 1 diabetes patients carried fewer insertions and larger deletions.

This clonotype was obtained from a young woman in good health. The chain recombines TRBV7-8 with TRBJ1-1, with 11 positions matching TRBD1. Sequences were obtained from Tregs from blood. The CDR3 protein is CASSSGQGALGAFF. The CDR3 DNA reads TGTGCCAGCAGCTCCGGACAGGGGGCGCTGGGAGCTTTCTTT.